The clone carrying this T cell receptor beta chain has just one count. The antigen remains unidentified. This entry comes from a study of CD8+CD57+ T cells in acquired aplastic anemia. Study-level information: Sorted CD4+ and CD8+ cells yielded DNA averaging approximately 3 ug. The study obtained 9.5 million to 12 million reads on average for CD4+ cells from healthy donors.

This CDR3 contains 13 residues. Trimming cost V 6 bases and J 2 bases; bases outside gene matches: 7. CDR1 is DFQATT, CDR2 SNEGSKA, per germline (reference sequence). Genomic DNA acted as the template from which TCR beta VDJ combination and CDR3 sequence profiling were carried out. TCRdb re-called the reads with MiXCR, one entry per CDR3 protein. The table has 200,000 to 250,000 distinct CDR3 sequences, around 60% seen once. Whole-study results and caveats: Patients and controls were not found to differ significantly in CD8+ Simpson's diversity.

The sequencing input was sorted CD4+, CD8+, or CD8+CD57+ T cells (not recorded which) from PBMCs. This clonotype was obtained from a human donor in good health. The V gene is TRBV20-1, the J gene TRBJ2-7, with 7 bases lining up with TRBD2. This CDR3 reads CSAGGGYTYEQYF. CDR3 sequence (DNA): TGCAGTGCGGGGGGGGGGTATACCTACGAGCAGTACTTC.